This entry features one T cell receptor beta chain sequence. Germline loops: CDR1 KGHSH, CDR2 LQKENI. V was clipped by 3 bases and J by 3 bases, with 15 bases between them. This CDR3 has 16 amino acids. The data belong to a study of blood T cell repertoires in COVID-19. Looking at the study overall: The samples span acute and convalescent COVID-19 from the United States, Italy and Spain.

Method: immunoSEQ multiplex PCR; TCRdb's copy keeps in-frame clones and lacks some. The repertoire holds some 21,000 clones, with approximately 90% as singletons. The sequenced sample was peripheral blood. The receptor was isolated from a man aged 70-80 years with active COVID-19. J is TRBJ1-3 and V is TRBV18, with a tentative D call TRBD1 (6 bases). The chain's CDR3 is CASSPQGFSGGNTIYF. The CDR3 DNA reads TGTGCCAGCTCACCGCAGGGGTTCAGTGGTGGAAACACCATATATTTT. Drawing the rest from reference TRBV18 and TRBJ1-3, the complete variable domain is NAGVMQNPRHLVRRRGQEARLRCSPMKGHSHVYWYRQLPEEGLKFMVYLQKENIIDESGMPKERFSAEFPKEGPSILRIQQVVRGDSAAYFCASSPQGFSGGNTIYFGEGSWLTVV.